The clone carrying this T cell receptor (beta chain) was recorded only once. Its antigen is unknown. These data come from a study of OX40 agonist ivuxolimab in advanced cancers. Study in general: Ivuxolimab, an antibody that agonizes OX40 (CD134), was administered to the patients. Dosing consisted of intravenous ivuxolimab at 0.01 to 10 mg/kg every 2 weeks. The study's findings and limits: Also showing low normalized T-cell clonal expansion were some of the nonresponders.

Produced via immunoSEQ multiplex PCR; TCRdb's table is partial and in-frame only. This repertoire shows approximately 38,000 clones, 65% to 90% found once; its top ten account for 7.6%. Sampling of blood occurred at baseline, cycle 4 day 1, and cycle 7 day 1. The V and J ends lost 1 base and 1 base, in that order; junction bases with no gene match: 8. Germline loops: CDR1 LGHNT, CDR2 FRNRAP. This CDR3 region has 17 residues. The V and J genes are TRBV12-5 and TRBJ2-7, with TRBD2 matching 9 bases. Sequencing used CD4+ or CD8+ T cells sorted from blood, obtained in a trial of the OX40 agonist ivuxolimab. This receptor was identified in an adult with an advanced solid tumor such as melanoma, head and neck, liver or kidney cancer. CDR3 protein: CASGLARIAGESYEQYF. The CDR3 DNA sequence: TGTGCTAGTGGTTTGGCTCGTATAGCGGGAGAATCCTACGAGCAGTACTTC.